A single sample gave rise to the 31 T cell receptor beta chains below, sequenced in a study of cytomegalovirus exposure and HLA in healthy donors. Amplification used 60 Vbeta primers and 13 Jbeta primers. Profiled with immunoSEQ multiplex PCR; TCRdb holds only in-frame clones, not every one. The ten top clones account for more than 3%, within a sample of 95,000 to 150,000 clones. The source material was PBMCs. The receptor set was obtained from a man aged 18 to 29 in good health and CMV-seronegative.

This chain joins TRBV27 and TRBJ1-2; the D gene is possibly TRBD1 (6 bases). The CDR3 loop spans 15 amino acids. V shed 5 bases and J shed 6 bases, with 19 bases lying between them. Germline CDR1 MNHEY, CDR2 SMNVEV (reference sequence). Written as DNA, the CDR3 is TGTGCCAGCAGTGGGCAGGGGAGGGGTCCGGATGGCTACACCTTC. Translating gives CASSGQGRGPDGYTF.

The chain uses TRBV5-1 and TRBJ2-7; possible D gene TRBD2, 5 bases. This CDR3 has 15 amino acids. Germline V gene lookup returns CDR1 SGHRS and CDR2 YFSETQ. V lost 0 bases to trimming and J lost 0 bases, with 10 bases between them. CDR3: CASSLVGESSYEQYF. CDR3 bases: TGCGCCAGCAGCTTGGTCGGGGAAAGCTCCTACGAGCAGTACTTC.

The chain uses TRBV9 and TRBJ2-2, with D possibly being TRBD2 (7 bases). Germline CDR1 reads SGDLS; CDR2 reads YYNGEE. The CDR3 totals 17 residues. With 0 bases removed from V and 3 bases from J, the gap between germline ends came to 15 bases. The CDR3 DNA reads TGTGCCAGCAGCGTAGGAGTTGCGGGGGCCTACACCGGGGAGCTGTTTTTT. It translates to CASSVGVAGAYTGELFF.

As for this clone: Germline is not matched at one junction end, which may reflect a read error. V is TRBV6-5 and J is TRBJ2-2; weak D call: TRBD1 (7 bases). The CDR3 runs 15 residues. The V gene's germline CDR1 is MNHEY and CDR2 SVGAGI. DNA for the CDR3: TGTGCCAGCAGCAGACAGGGTGGGTGGCCCGGGGGGCTGTTTTTT. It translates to CASSRQGGWPGGLFF.

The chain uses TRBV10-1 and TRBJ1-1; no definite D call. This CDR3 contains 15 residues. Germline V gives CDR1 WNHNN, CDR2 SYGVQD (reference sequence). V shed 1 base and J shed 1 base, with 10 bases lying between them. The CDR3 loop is CASSEYKSGNTEAFF. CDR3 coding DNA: TGCGCCAGCAGTGAGTACAAGTCAGGGAACACTGAAGCTTTCTTT.

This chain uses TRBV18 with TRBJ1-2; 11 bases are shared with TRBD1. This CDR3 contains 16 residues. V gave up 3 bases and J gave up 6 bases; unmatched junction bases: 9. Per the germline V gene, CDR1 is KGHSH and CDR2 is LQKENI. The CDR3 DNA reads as TGTGCCAGCTCACCCCAGCTCGGACAGGGGGCAGATGGCTACACCTTC. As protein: CASSPQLGQGADGYTF.

This chain's CDR3 is CASSPGQGGSEQYF. The DNA of the CDR3 is TGTGCCAGCTCACCCGGACAGGGAGGGTCCGAGCAGTACTTC. The gene calls are TRBV18 and TRBJ2-7; a possible D gene is TRBD1 (8 bases). The CDR3 has 14 residues. The V end was cut by 3 bases, the J end by 6 bases, with 15 bases between. Germline loops: CDR1 KGHSH, CDR2 LQKENI.

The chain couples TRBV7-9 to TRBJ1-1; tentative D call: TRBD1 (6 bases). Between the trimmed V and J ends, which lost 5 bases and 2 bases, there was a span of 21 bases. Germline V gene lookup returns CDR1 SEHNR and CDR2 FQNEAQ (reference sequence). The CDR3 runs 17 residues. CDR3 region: CASSPLWTDKSNTEAFF. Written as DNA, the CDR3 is TGTGCCAGCAGCCCTCTTTGGACAGATAAAAGTAACACTGAAGCTTTCTTT.

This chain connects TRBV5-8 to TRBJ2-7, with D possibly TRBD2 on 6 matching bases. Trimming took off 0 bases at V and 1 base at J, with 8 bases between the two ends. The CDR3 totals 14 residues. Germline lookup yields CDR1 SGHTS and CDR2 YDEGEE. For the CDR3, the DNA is TGTGCCAGCAGCTTGGGCGGGATTTCCTACGAGCAGTACTTC. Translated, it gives CASSLGGISYEQYF. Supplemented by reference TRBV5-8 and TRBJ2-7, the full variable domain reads EAGVTQSPTHLIKTRGQQATLRCSPISGHTSVYWYQQALGLGLQFLLWYDEGEERNRGNFPPRFSGRQFPNYSSELNVNALELEDSALYLCASSLGGISYEQYFGPGTRLTVT.

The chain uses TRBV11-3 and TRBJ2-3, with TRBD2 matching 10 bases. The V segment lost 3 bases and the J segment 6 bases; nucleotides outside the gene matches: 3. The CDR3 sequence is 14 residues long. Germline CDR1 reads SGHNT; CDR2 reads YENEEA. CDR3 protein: CASSFSGREDTQYF. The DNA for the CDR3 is TGTGCCAGCAGCTTCAGCGGGAGGGAGGATACGCAGTATTTT.

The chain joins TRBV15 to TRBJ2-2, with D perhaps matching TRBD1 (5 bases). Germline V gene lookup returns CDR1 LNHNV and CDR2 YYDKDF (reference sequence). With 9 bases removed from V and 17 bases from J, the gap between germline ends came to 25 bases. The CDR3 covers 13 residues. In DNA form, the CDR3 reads TGTGCCACAGGAAATACAGGATCCACAGCAGTTTTTTTT. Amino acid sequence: CATGNTGSTAVFF. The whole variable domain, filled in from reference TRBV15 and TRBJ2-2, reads DAMVIQNPRYQVTQFGKPVTLSCSQTLNHNVMYWYQQKSSQAPKLLFHYYDKDFNNEADTPDNFQSRRPNTSFCFLDIRSPGLGDTAMYLCATGNTGSTAVFFGEGSRLTVL.

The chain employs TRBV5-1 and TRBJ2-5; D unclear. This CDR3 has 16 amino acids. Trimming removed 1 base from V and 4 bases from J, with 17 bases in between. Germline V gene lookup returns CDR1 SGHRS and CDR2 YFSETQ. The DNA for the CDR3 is TGCGCCAGCAGCTTGTTCGGCGGTGACGTTACAGAGACCCAGTACTTC. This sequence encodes CASSLFGGDVTETQYF.

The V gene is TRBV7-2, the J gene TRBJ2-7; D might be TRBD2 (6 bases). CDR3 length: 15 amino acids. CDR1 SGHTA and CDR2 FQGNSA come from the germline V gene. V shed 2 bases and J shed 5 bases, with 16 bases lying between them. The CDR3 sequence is CASSLMISGTHEQYF. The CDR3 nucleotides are TGTGCCAGCAGCTTAATGATTAGCGGTACCCACGAGCAGTACTTC.

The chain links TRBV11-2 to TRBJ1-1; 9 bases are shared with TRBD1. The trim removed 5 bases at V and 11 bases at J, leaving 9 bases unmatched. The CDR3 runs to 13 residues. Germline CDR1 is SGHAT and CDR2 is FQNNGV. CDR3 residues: CASSAWTGDGAFF. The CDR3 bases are TGTGCCAGCAGCGCGTGGACAGGGGATGGGGCTTTCTTT.

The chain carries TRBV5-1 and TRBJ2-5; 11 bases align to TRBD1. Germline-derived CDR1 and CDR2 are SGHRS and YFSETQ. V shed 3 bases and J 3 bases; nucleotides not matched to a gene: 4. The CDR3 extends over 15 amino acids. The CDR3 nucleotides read TGCGCCAGCAGCTGGACAGGGGGCGCGGAAGAGACCCAGTACTTC. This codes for CASSWTGGAEETQYF.

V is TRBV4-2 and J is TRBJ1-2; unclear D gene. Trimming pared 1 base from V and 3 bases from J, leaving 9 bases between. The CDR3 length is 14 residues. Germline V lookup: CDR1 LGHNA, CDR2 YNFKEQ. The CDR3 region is CASSQVPSDYGYTF. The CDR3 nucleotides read TGTGCCAGCAGCCAAGTACCCAGTGACTATGGCTACACCTTC.

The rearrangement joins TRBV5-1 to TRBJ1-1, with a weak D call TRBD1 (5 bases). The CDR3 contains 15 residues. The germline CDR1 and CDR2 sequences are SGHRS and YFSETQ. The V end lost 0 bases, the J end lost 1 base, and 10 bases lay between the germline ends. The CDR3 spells CASSLDGRGNTEAFF. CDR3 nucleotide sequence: TGCGCCAGCAGCTTGGACGGTAGGGGGAACACTGAAGCTTTCTTT.

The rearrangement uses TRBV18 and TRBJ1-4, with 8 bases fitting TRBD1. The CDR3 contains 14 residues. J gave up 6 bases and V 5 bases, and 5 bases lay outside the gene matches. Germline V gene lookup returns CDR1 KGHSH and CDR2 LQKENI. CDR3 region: CASSGGQGYEKLFF. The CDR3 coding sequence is TGTGCCAGCTCAGGTGGACAGGGATATGAAAAACTGTTTTTT. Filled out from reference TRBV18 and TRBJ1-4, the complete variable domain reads NAGVMQNPRHLVRRRGQEARLRCSPMKGHSHVYWYRQLPEEGLKFMVYLQKENIIDESGMPKERFSAEFPKEGPSILRIQQVVRGDSAAYFCASSGGQGYEKLFFGSGTQLSVL.

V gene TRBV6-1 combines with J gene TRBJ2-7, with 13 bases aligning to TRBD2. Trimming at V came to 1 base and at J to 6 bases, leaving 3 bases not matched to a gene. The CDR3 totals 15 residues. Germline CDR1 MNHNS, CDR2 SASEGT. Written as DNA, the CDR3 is TGTGCCAGCAGTGAAGGACTAGCGGGAGGTTTCGAGCAGTACTTC. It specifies CASSEGLAGGFEQYF.

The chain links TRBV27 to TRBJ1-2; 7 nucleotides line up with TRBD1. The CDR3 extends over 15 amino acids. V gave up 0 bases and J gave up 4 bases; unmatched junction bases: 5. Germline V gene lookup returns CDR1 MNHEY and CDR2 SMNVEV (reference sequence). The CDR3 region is CASSLSGGEAYGYTF. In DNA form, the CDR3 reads TGTGCCAGCAGTTTATCAGGGGGCGAGGCCTATGGCTACACCTTC.

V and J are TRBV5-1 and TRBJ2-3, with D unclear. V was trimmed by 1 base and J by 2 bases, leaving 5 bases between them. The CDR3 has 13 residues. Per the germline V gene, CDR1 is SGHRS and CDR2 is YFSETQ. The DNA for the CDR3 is TGCGCCAGCAGCTTGACAGTCACAGATACGCAGTATTTT. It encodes CASSLTVTDTQYF.

CDR3 DNA: TGTGCCAGCAGCGTAGGGACTAGCGGGATCTACGAGCAGTACTTC. Amino acids: CASSVGTSGIYEQYF. The V call is TRBV9, the J call TRBJ2-7, with 12 bases lining up with TRBD2. The germline CDR1 and CDR2 sequences are SGDLS and YYNGEE. The CDR3 has 15 amino acids. The V and J ends lost 0 bases and 3 bases, in that order; junction bases with no gene match: 1. Full variable domain (remainder filled in from reference TRBV9 and TRBJ2-7): DSGVTQTPKHLITATGQRVTLRCSPRSGDLSVYWYQQSLDQGLQFLIQYYNGEERAKGNILERFSAQQFPDLHSELNLSSLELGDSALYFCASSVGTSGIYEQYFGPGTRLTVT.

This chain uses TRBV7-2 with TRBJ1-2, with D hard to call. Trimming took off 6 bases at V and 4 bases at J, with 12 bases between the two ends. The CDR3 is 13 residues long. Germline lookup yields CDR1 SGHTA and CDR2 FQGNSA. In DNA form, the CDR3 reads TGTGCCAGCAGACGGACGGGAGGCTATGGCTACACCTTC. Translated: CASRRTGGYGYTF.

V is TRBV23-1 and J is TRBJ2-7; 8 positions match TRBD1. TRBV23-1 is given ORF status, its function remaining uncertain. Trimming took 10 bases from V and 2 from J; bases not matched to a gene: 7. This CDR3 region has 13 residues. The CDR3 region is CANDDRGPYEQYF. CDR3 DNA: TGCGCCAACGACGACAGGGGTCCCTACGAGCAGTACTTC.

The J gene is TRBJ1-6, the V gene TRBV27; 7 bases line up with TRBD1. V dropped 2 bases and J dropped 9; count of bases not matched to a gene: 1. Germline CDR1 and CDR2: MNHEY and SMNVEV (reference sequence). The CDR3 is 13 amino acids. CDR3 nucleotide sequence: TGTGCCAGCAGTTTACGACAGGGTTCACCCCTCCACTTT. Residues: CASSLRQGSPLHF.

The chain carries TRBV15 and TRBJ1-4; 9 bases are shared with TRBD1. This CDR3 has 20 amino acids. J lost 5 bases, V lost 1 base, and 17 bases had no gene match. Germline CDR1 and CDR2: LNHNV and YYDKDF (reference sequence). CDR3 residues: CATSRGTGDSRPGLNEKLFF. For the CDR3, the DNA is TGTGCCACCAGCAGAGGGACAGGGGACTCCCGTCCTGGGCTAAATGAAAAACTGTTTTTT.

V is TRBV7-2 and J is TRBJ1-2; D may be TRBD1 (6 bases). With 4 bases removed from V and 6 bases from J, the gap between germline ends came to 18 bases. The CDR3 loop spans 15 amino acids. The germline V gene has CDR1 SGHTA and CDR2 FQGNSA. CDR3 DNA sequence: TGTGCCAGCAGCTACAAGACTCAGGGGATCAATGGCTACACCTTC. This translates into CASSYKTQGINGYTF.

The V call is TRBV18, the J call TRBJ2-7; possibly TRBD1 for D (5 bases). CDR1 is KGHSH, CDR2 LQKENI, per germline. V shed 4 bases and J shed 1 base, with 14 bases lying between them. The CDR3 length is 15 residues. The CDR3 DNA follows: TGTGCCAGCTCACTAGACAGTGCCCTTTCCTACGAGCAGTACTTC. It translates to CASSLDSALSYEQYF.

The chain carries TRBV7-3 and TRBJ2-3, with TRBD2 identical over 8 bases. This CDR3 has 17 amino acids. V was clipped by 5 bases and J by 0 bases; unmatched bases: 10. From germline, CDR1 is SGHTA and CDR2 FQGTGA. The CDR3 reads CASSPGAGDSSTDTQYF. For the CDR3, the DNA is TGTGCCAGCAGCCCGGGAGCGGGGGATTCTAGCACAGATACGCAGTATTTT.

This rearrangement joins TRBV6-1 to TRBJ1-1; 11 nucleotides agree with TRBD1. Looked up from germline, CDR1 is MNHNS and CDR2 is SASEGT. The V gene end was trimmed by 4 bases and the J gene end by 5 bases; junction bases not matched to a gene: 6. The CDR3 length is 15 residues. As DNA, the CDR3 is TGTGCCAGCAGTGCATGGACAGGGGGCATTACTGAAGCTTTCTTT. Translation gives CASSAWTGGITEAFF.

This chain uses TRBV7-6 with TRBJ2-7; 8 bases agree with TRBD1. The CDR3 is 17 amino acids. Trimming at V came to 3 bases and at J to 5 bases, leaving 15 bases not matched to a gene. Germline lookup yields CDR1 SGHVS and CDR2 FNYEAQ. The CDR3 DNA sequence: TGTGCCAGCAGCTTGACCCCGATTGACAGGGGTATACACGAGCAGTACTTC. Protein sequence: CASSLTPIDRGIHEQYF.